This passage covers 9 T cell receptor beta chains from one sample sequenced in a study of T-cell reconstitution after alpha-beta-depleted transplantation in children. For TCRbeta, the library was prepared with unique molecular identifiers. MiXCR was run by TCRdb on the PCR reads, yielding one entry per CDR3 protein. The sample shows about 980,000 distinct CDR3 sequences, roughly 29% of them seen only once. The source was PBMCs, mostly from graft donor cells, collected 360 days after TCRalphabeta/CD19-depleted stem cell transplant. The receptors were sampled from a boy under two years old who had a stem cell transplant for SCID, so the T cells may come from the graft donor.

The sample holds a few counts of this clonotype. This rearrangement joins TRBV20-1 to TRBJ1-2; TRBD1 aligns across 9 bases. The CDR3 has 21 residues. CDR1 is DFQATT and CDR2 is SNEGSKA in the germline V gene (reference sequence). The junction had 30 bases not matched to a gene; V was cut back by 3 bases and J by 7 bases. The CDR3 region is CSASFPVYAAPGQGFIGGYTF. The CDR3 DNA sequence: TGCAGTGCTAGCTTCCCCGTGTATGCGGCTCCGGGACAGGGATTCATTGGTGGCTACACCTTC.

The V gene is TRBV12-5, the J gene TRBJ2-7, with TRBD2 matching over 7 bases. V trimming: 7 bases; J trimming: 9 bases; junction bases outside the gene matches: 18. The germline V gene encodes CDR1 LGHNT and CDR2 FRNRAP. The CDR3 contains 15 residues. CDR3 in amino acids: CASAPSGWGGVGQYF. In DNA, the CDR3 is TGTGCTAGTGCCCCGAGCGGCTGGGGGGGGGTCGGGCAGTACTTC. Based on the CDR3 plus reference TRBV12-5 and TRBJ2-7, the full variable domain is DARVTQTPRHKVTEMGQEVTMRCQPILGHNTVFWYRQTMMQGLELLAYFRNRAPLDDSGMPKDRFSAEMPDATLATLKIQPSEPRDSAVYFCASAPSGWGGVGQYFGPGTRLTVT.

The genes are TRBV11-1 and TRBJ2-3, with TRBD2 matching 9 bases. Germline loops: CDR1 SGHAT, CDR2 FQDESV (reference sequence). The CDR3 sequence is 18 residues long. Trimming at V came to 3 bases and at J to 4 bases, leaving 14 bases not matched to a gene. The CDR3 nucleotides are TGTGCCAGCAGCTTCAGCCAGCGGGGGGCCCCGGGCGCAGATACGCAGTATTTT. This translates into CASSFSQRGAPGADTQYF.

The V call is TRBV28, the J call TRBJ1-2; D remains unclear. The germline V and J ends were trimmed by 4 bases and 0 bases, with 12 bases remaining between them. CDR1 and CDR2 from the germline V gene are MDHEN and SYDVKM. This CDR3 is 15 amino acids long. CDR3 nucleotide sequence: TGTGCCAGCAGTTCCAGTGTGCTTACTAACTATGGCTACACCTTC. Translation gives CASSSSVLTNYGYTF.

The chain has TRBV20-1 and TRBJ1-2, with 9 nucleotides matching TRBD1. The V segment lost 0 bases and the J segment 3 bases; nucleotides outside the gene matches: 11. Germline V gene data show CDR1 as DFQATT and CDR2 as SNEGSKA (reference sequence). The CDR3 consists of 17 residues. DNA of the CDR3: TGCAGTGCTAGAGATATTTTCCGGGACAGGGAGGACTATGGCTACACCTTC. Its protein product is CSARDIFRDREDYGYTF.

CDR3 DNA: TGTGCCAGCAGTTTCGCGCAGGGGGCAACTGGAAACACCATATATTTT. Protein sequence: CASSFAQGATGNTIYF. The chain recombines TRBV12-3 or TRBV12-4 with TRBJ1-3; 8 nucleotides match TRBD1. V shed 3 bases, J shed 2 bases, and the junction held 6 bases outside the gene matches. This CDR3 has 16 amino acids.

The CDR3 spells CSARAGASETQYF. The CDR3 nucleotides read TGCAGTGCTAGAGCGGGGGCGAGCGAGACCCAGTACTTC. The chain links TRBV20-1 to TRBJ2-5; D assignment may be TRBD1 or TRBD2 (6 bases each). The CDR3 spans 13 residues. CDR1 and CDR2 from the germline V gene are DFQATT and SNEGSKA (reference sequence). Trimming removed 1 base at V and 5 bases at J, with 11 bases between.

The rearrangement uses TRBV27 and TRBJ2-7; D possibly corresponds to TRBD1 (6 bases). This CDR3 region has 14 residues. Per germline, CDR1 MNHEY and CDR2 SMNVEV (reference sequence). V lost 6 bases to trimming and J lost 0 bases, with 12 bases between them. For the CDR3, the DNA is TGTGCCAGCAGGCAAAGGACAGACTCCTACGAGCAGTACTTC. Its protein is CASRQRTDSYEQYF.

The chain combines TRBV7-9 with TRBJ1-1; possibly TRBD1 for D (5 bases). V dropped 8 bases and J dropped 0 bases, with 13 bases sitting between them. Germline CDR1 and CDR2: SEHNR and FQNEAQ (reference sequence). The CDR3 is 14 amino acids. The CDR3 reads CASVILTVNTEAFF. The CDR3 nucleotides read TGTGCCAGCGTAATTTTGACAGTGAACACTGAAGCTTTCTTT.